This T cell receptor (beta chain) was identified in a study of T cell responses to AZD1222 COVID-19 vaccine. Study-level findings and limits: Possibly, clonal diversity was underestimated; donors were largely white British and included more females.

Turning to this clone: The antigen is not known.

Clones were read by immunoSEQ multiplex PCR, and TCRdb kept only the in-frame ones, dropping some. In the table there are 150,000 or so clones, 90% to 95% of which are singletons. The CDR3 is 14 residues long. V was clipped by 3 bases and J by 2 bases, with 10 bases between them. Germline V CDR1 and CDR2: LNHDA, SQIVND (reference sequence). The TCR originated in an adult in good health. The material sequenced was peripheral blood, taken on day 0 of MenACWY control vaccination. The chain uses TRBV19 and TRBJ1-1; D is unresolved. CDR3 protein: CASSIRRPNTEAFF. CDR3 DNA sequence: TGTGCCAGTAGTATTCGGCGGCCAAACACTGAAGCTTTCTTT.